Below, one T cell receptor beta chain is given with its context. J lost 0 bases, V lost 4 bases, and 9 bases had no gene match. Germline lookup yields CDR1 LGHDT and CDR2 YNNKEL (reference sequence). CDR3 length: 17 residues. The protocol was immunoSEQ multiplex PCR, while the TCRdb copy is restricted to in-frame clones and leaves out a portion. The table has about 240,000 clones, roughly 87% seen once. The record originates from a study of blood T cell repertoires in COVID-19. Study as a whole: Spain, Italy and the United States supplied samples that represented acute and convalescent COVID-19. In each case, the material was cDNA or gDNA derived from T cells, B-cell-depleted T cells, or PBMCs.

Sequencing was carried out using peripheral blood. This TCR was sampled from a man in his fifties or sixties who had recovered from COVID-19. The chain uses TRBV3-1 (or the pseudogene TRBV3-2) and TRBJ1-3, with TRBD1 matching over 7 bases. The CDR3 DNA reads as TGTGCCAGCAGCCCGTCGGACAGGCGCCTCTCTGGAAACACCATATATTTT. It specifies CASSPSDRRLSGNTIYF.